The source of this TCR beta chain is a study of Graves' ophthalmopathy and Graves' hyperthyroidism. As for the study in general: Researchers obtained peripheral blood at initial diagnosis, before any treatment had begun. Points from the study as a whole: In blood, most expanded thyroid clonotypes above 0.001 frequency were also detected.

Amplification from RNA transcripts yielded the TCR beta CDR3 regions. The first round was an RT-PCR with HTBI primers, and the second round was a multiplex PCR. Each CDR3 protein gets one entry after TCRdb re-called the multiplex PCR reads with MiXCR. Here the sample spans about 390,000 distinct CDR3 sequences, over 15% being singletons. This CDR3 is built from 12 residues. The germline CDR1 and CDR2 sequences are MNHEY and SVGEGT. V was shortened by 9 bases and J by 10 bases, with 16 bases between the two germline ends. Other autoimmune diseases, uncontrolled infections, pregnancy or lactation ruled patients out of participation. Isolation of PBMCs was performed using 10 ml of fresh peripheral blood. This clonotype was seen ten or more times. Its antigen remains unidentified.

This chain connects TRBV6-2 or TRBV6-3 to TRBJ1-5; D is ambiguous. Sequencing input: peripheral blood. This sequence originates from a woman between 18 and 30 years old with stable Graves' hyperthyroidism. Written as DNA, the CDR3 is TGTGCCAGTCGGACCGGTTCAGGACCCCAGCATTTT. Its translation is CASRTGSGPQHF.